Shown below are 20 T cell receptor beta chains from a single sample sequenced in a study of blood T cell repertoires in COVID-19. Here immunoSEQ multiplex PCR was the method, and the copy in TCRdb shows in-frame clones only, minus some. This repertoire shows 200,000 to 300,000 clones, around 86% found once; its top ten account for around 1.7%. Sequencing was carried out using PBMCs or T cells enriched from blood (not recorded which). Receptors originate from a man aged 40-50 years who had recovered from COVID-19.

The genes are TRBV6-5 and TRBJ2-5, with 10 bases aligning to TRBD1. This CDR3 is 15 amino acids long. The V and J ends lost 5 bases and 5 bases, in that order; junction bases with no gene match: 8. Looked up from germline, CDR1 is MNHEY and CDR2 is SVGAGI. CDR3 DNA: TGTGCCAGCAGTCGGGACAGGGGCGCGTATGAGACCCAGTACTTC. Amino acids: CASSRDRGAYETQYF.

This chain joins TRBV21-1 and TRBJ1-2. TRBV21-1 is recorded as a pseudogene. The CDR3 covers 15 residues. This chain's CDR3 is CASSKGGVESYGYTF. In DNA form, the CDR3 reads TGTGCCAGCAGCAAAGGGGGGGTCGAGTCTTATGGCTACACCTTC.

As DNA, the CDR3 is TGTGCCAGCAGCTTTACCGGGACTAGCGGGGGACGCAATGAGCAGTTCTTC. Protein product: CASSFTGTSGGRNEQFF. V usage is TRBV7-8 and J usage is TRBJ2-1; 14 bases line up with TRBD2. From germline, CDR1 is SGHVS and CDR2 FQNEAQ. The CDR3 length is 17 residues. Germline trimming cut 3 bases from V and 6 bases from J; bases unmatched to any gene: 7.

CDR3 DNA sequence: TGTGCCAGCAGCTTAGGGGGACAGGGCACAGATACGCAGTATTTT. Translated: CASSLGGQGTDTQYF. This chain links TRBV7-2 with TRBJ2-3, with 8 bases fitting TRBD1. Germline trimming cut 1 base from V and 1 base from J; bases unmatched to any gene: 1. The CDR3 contains 15 residues. Germline V CDR1 and CDR2: SGHTA, FQGNSA.

The chain has TRBV6-6 and TRBJ2-1; the match to TRBD1 covers 8 bases. V dropped 2 bases and J dropped 6; count of bases not matched to a gene: 6. The CDR3 loop spans 15 amino acids. Germline CDR1 MNHNY, CDR2 SVGAGI (reference sequence). The CDR3 is CASSYPDRDGNEQFF. DNA of the CDR3: TGTGCCAGCAGTTACCCGGACAGGGATGGCAATGAGCAGTTCTTC.

The chain uses TRBV9 and TRBJ1-2; 9 bases align to TRBD1. V dropped 2 bases and J dropped 4; count of bases not matched to a gene: 6. Per the germline V gene, CDR1 is SGDLS and CDR2 is YYNGEE. The CDR3 is 15 residues long. CDR3 DNA: TGTGCCAGCAGCGTCGGGACAGGGATGGGCTATGGCTACACCTTC. Translated, it gives CASSVGTGMGYGYTF.

The chain carries TRBV19 and TRBJ1-5, with D possibly matching TRBD1 (6 bases). V lost 3 bases, J lost 0 bases, and 27 bases lay in between. The germline CDR1 and CDR2 sequences are LNHDA and SQIVND (reference sequence). The CDR3 covers 21 residues. CDR3 DNA: TGTGCCAGTAGTATTCCCATCTTATTACAGAGAAAGGGGGATAGCAATCAGCCCCAGCATTTT. Amino acids: CASSIPILLQRKGDSNQPQHF.

This clone was recorded only once. CDR3 in DNA: TGTGCCAGCAGCTTGGACTTGACAAGTACTAGCACAGATACGCAGTATTTT. Its translation: CASSLDLTSTSTDTQYF. The chain carries TRBV5-4 and TRBJ2-3; D not resolved. CDR3 length equals 17 residues. From germline, CDR1 is SGHNT and CDR2 YYREEE (reference sequence). The V and J ends lost 0 bases and 0 bases respectively, with 14 bases between them.

This clone was recorded once. V and J are TRBV4-2 and TRBJ1-5; weak D call: TRBD1 (6 bases). Germline CDR1 reads LGHNA; CDR2 reads YNFKEQ. V lost 4 bases, J lost 3 bases, and 13 bases lay in between. The CDR3 consists of 15 residues. The CDR3 DNA reads as TGTGCCAGCAGCCCCTCAGGGGACCCCAATCAGCCCCAGCATTTT. Its translation is CASSPSGDPNQPQHF.

V usage is TRBV19 and J usage is TRBJ2-6; a weak D match, TRBD1 (5 bases). The CDR3 extends over 15 amino acids. Trimming pared 0 bases from V and 3 bases from J, leaving 6 bases between. CDR1 is LNHDA, CDR2 SQIVND, per germline (reference sequence). The CDR3 spells CASSIEGDGANVLTF. The CDR3 nucleotides read TGTGCCAGTAGTATAGAAGGGGATGGGGCCAACGTCCTGACTTTC.

The chain joins TRBV7-6 to TRBJ2-5; D gene unclear. V gave up 5 bases and J gave up 2 bases, with 18 bases separating them. Germline values: CDR1 SGHVS, CDR2 FNYEAQ. The length of the CDR3 is 16 residues. This CDR3 is CASSRRQTSLQETQYF. The CDR3 DNA is TGTGCCAGCAGCCGCCGCCAGACAAGCCTTCAAGAGACCCAGTACTTC.

The chain recombines TRBV6-5 with TRBJ1-2, with 8 bases that match TRBD1. CDR1 and CDR2 (germline): MNHEY, SVGAGI. The CDR3 loop spans 13 amino acids. V shed 5 bases, J shed 4 bases, and the junction held 3 bases outside the gene matches. The CDR3 bases are TGTGCCAGCAGTAGGACAGGGACCTATGGCTACACCTTC. Protein: CASSRTGTYGYTF.

This clone was observed a few times. The genes are TRBV7-2 and TRBJ1-3; D not certain. Trimming took off 3 bases at V and 4 bases at J, with 10 bases between the two ends. The CDR3 has 14 amino acids. Germline-derived CDR1 and CDR2 are SGHTA and FQGNSA. CDR3 amino acids: CASSFSLRGNTIYF. The CDR3, as DNA: TGTGCCAGCAGCTTTTCCCTCCGGGGAAACACCATATATTTT. Drawing the rest from reference TRBV7-2 and TRBJ1-3, the complete variable domain is GAGVSQSPSNKVTEKGKDVELRCDPISGHTALYWYRQSLGQGLEFLIYFQGNSAPDKSGLPSDRFSAERTGGSVSTLTIQRTQQEDSAVYLCASSFSLRGNTIYFGEGSWLTVV.

A few counts support this clone. The chain recombines TRBV5-5 with TRBJ1-3, with a possible D match to TRBD1 (5 bases). V was pared by 0 bases and J by 6 bases, with 7 bases between. This CDR3 is built from 13 residues. Germline V gives CDR1 SGHKS, CDR2 YYEKEE (reference sequence). The CDR3 sequence: CASSLVQENTIYF. CDR3 nucleotide sequence: TGTGCCAGCAGCTTGGTACAGGAAAACACCATATATTTT.

The rearrangement joins TRBV18 to TRBJ1-2; D not resolved. The CDR3 runs 15 residues. CDR1 and CDR2 (germline): KGHSH, LQKENI. Trimming cost V 2 bases and J 6 bases, with 16 bases left between them. The CDR3 loop is CASSPGSSGSHGYTF. CDR3 coding DNA: TGTGCCAGCTCACCAGGCTCGTCAGGATCCCATGGCTACACCTTC.

The rearrangement links TRBV4-1 to TRBJ1-1, with D unresolved. Between the trimmed V and J ends, which lost 2 bases and 0 bases, there was a span of 4 bases. The germline V gene encodes CDR1 MGHRA and CDR2 YSYEKL. This CDR3 has 13 residues. CDR3 amino acids: CASSQNMNTEAFF. The CDR3 nucleotides are TGCGCCAGCAGCCAAAATATGAACACTGAAGCTTTCTTT.

This rearrangement joins TRBV5-4 to TRBJ2-1; 9 bases fit TRBD2. This CDR3 has 16 amino acids. With V trimmed by 4 bases and J by 1 base, 6 bases remained unmatched. Germline values: CDR1 SGHNT, CDR2 YYREEE (reference sequence). CDR3 nucleotides: TGTGCCAGCAGCAATAGCGGGAGTGGGTCCTACAATGAGCAGTTCTTC. Amino acids: CASSNSGSGSYNEQFF.

The chain has TRBV11-1 and TRBJ1-1; D unclear. Germline V gives CDR1 SGHAT, CDR2 FQDESV (reference sequence). V lost 5 bases, J lost 1 base, and 11 bases lay in between. The CDR3 loop spans 14 amino acids. DNA for the CDR3: TGTGCCAGCAGCCCCTACAGACAGAACACTGAAGCTTTCTTT. It codes for CASSPYRQNTEAFF.

The chain uses TRBV28 and TRBJ1-2; no clear D gene. CDR1 is MDHEN and CDR2 is SYDVKM in the germline V gene. Trimming pared 1 base from V and 1 base from J, leaving 10 bases between. The CDR3 runs 15 residues. This CDR3 reads CASSLSIKLNYGYTF. The CDR3 region has the DNA TGTGCCAGCAGTTTATCTATCAAACTTAACTATGGCTACACCTTC.

This clone has a handful of counts. This rearrangement joins TRBV7-8 to TRBJ1-2, with 7 bases lining up with TRBD1. The CDR3 extends over 13 amino acids. In germline, CDR1 is SGHVS, CDR2 FQNEAQ. Germline trimming cut 5 bases from V and 4 bases from J; bases unmatched to any gene: 4. The CDR3 DNA sequence: TGTGCCAGCAGCGAGGGACAGATCTATGGCTACACCTTC. Residues: CASSEGQIYGYTF.